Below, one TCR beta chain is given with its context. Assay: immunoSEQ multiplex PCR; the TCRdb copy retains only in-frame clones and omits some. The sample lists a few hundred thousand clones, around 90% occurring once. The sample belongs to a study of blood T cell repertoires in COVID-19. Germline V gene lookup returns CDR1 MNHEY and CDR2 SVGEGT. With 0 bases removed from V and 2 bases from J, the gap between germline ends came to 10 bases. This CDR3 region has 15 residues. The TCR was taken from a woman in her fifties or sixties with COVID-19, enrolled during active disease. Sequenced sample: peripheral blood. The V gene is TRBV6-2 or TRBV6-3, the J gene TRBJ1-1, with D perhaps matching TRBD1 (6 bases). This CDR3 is CASSYSGTINTEAFF. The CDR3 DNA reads TGTGCCAGCAGTTACTCGGGGACAATTAACACTGAAGCTTTCTTT.